This T cell receptor (beta chain) was recorded in a study of Graves' ophthalmopathy and Graves' hyperthyroidism. Germline lookup yields CDR1 MNHNS and CDR2 SASEGT. Trimming removed 7 bases from V and 8 bases from J, with 20 bases in between. CDR3 length: 15 residues. Amplification from RNA transcripts yielded the TCR beta CDR3 regions. First-round RT-PCR relied on HTBI primers, and a second-round multiplex PCR came next. TCRdb re-derived calls from the multiplex PCR reads in MiXCR, one entry per CDR3 protein. The sample lists roughly 500,000 distinct CDR3 sequences; about an eighth were seen once. Specimen: blood. The sequence came from a woman aged 25 to 39 with Graves' ophthalmopathy. This chain joins TRBV6-1 and TRBJ2-2, with a tentative D call TRBD1 (8 bases). Here the CDR3 reads CASTRGAGGSGELFF. As DNA, the CDR3 is TGTGCCAGCACCCGGGGGGCAGGGGGCTCGGGGGAGCTGTTTTTT.